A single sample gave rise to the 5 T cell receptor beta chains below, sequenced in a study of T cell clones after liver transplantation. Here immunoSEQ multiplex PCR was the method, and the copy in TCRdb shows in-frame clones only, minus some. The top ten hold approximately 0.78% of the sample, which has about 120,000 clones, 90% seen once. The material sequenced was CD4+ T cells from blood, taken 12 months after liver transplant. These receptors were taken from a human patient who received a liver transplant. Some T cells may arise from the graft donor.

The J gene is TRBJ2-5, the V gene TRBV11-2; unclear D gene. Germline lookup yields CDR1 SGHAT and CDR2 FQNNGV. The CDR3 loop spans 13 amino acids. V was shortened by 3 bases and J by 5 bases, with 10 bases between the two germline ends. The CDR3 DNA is TGTGCCAGCAGCTTCGGGTTCCGGGAGACCCAGTACTTC. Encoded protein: CASSFGFRETQYF.

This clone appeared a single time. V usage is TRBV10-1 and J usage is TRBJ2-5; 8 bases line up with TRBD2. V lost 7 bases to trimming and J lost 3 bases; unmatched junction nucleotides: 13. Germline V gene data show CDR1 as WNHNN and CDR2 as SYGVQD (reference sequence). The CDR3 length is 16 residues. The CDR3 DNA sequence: TGCGCCAGCACCTGGGAGGTAGCGGGATTCGAAGAGACCCAGTACTTC. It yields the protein CASTWEVAGFEETQYF.

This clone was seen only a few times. The CDR3: CASSPGAAGQETQYF. The CDR3 DNA follows: TGCGCCAGCAGCCCCGGTGCGGCCGGCCAAGAGACCCAGTACTTC. The chain combines TRBV5-1 with TRBJ2-5; no firm D call. The CDR3 extends over 15 amino acids. V lost 4 bases to trimming and J lost 1 base, with 14 bases between them. The germline CDR1 and CDR2 sequences are SGHRS and YFSETQ.

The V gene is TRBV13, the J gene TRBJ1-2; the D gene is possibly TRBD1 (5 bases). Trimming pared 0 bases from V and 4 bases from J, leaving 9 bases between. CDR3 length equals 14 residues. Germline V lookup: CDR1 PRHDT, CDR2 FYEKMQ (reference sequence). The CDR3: CASSLGRGLYGYTF. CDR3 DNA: TGTGCCAGCAGCTTAGGTCGGGGACTCTATGGCTACACCTTC.

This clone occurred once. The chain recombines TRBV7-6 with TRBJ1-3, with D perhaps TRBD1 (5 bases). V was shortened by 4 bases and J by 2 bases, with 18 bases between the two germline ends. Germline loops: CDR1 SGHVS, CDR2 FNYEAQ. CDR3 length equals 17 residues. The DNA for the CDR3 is TGTGCCAGCAGCTCAACTCACCCAGGGAACCCTGGAAACACCATATATTTT. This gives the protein CASSSTHPGNPGNTIYF.